These 2 T cell receptor beta chains were sequenced from one sample in a study of blood T cell repertoires in COVID-19. TCRdb's table, derived via immunoSEQ multiplex PCR, lists solely in-frame clones and lacks some. This table holds about 300,000 clones, 88% found once. The sequencing input was peripheral blood. These receptors originate from a woman aged 25 to 39 who had recovered from COVID-19.

CDR3 in amino acids: CATSDRVSTYGYTF. The DNA for the CDR3 is TGTGCCACCAGTGACCGGGTGTCGACCTATGGCTACACCTTC. The chain joins TRBV24-1 to TRBJ1-2; the D is unclear. The CDR3 length is 14 residues. Germline CDR1 is KGHDR and CDR2 is SFDVKD. Trimming stripped 4 bases from V and 4 bases from J, with 12 bases between.

The chain recombines TRBV5-1 with TRBJ2-5, with D tentatively TRBD1 (6 bases). CDR1 and CDR2 (germline): SGHRS, YFSETQ. The CDR3 runs 14 residues. V lost 3 bases and J lost 4, with 13 bases in between. The CDR3 DNA reads TGCGCCAGCAGCTCGATAGGGGGACCAGAGACCCAGTACTTC. Translation gives CASSSIGGPETQYF.